This TCR beta chain was recovered during a study of CD8 T cells in ankylosing spondylitis. Study findings and constraints: Clones linked to disease, bearing a CD8+ phenotype, were relatively rare in peripheral blood. Previously reported in reactive arthritis synovial fluid and blood were some of the motif variants. Seven to nine highly homologous variants made up a TCR beta motif, and this motif appeared characteristic of ankylosing spondylitis blood.

A remark on this clonotype: Its antigen remains unknown.

Quantitative 5'-RACE with molecular barcodes generated TCR beta libraries. In TCRdb, the 5' RACE reads were re-called with MiXCR into one record per CDR3 protein. In the table there are about 64,000 distinct CDR3 sequences, roughly 6.1% of which are singletons. The clonotype comes from a male donor with ankylosing spondylitis. The sample taken for sequencing was synovial fluid, either unsorted or a sorted T cell fraction (not recorded which).

The CDR3 here is CASLTLGGNEQFF. The CDR3 bases are TGTGCCAGCCTCACTTTAGGGGGCAATGAGCAGTTCTTC. J is TRBJ2-1 and V is TRBV12-3 or TRBV12-4; D might be TRBD1 (6 bases). This CDR3 is 13 amino acids long. V lost 8 bases and J lost 6, with 14 bases in between.